Described below is a single T cell receptor (beta chain) sequence and its context. Its specificity is not known. CD8 cells classed as naive were CD45RO-negative and positively selected for CCR7, excluding terminally differentiated effector memory CD45RA+ cells. The V and J ends lost 6 bases and 0 bases, in that order; junction bases with no gene match: 8. Germline V gene data show CDR1 as WNHNN and CDR2 as SYGVQD (reference sequence). The CDR3 runs to 16 residues. The authors distributed each subset's genomic DNA evenly over several immunoSEQ plates. The table came from immunoSEQ multiplex PCR; TCRdb's copy has only in-frame clones and leaves some out. Of more than 2 million clones in the sample, about 94% were seen once. The data were obtained in a study of shared clonotypes between healthy human individuals. Overall study: The study used three CD4 naive, three CD4 memory, two CD8 naive and one CD8 memory plate per donor. Whole-study findings and limits: Larger richness was generally estimated for naive than memory subsets.

This clonotype originated in a man aged 18-30 years in good health. Some clones in this sample may be carry-over from other donors' samples. Sequencing was carried out using naive CD8+ T cells from PBMCs. This sequence joins TRBV10-1 and TRBJ2-3; 8 bases are a match to TRBD2. The CDR3 here is CASSPQRELSTDTQYF. The CDR3 DNA reads as TGCGCCAGCAGCCCCCAGCGGGAGCTTAGCACAGATACGCAGTATTTT.